Listed here are 32 T cell receptor beta chains from one sample, sequenced in a study of T cell responses to AZD1222 COVID-19 vaccine. The protocol was immunoSEQ multiplex PCR, while the TCRdb copy is restricted to in-frame clones and leaves out a portion. The repertoire includes 150,000 to 200,000 clones, almost 95% of them detected once, and 7.5% to 9.5% sits in the top ten. The sequencing here drew on peripheral blood, taken on day 0 of AZD1222 vaccination. These receptor sequences come from an adult in good health.

The chain links TRBV11-1 to TRBJ2-7, with TRBD2 matching 8 bases. The CDR3 runs to 15 residues. CDR1 is SGHAT and CDR2 is FQDESV in the germline V gene (reference sequence). V lost 1 base to trimming and J lost 7 bases; unmatched junction nucleotides: 9. CDR3 DNA: TGTGCCAGCAGCTTAGGTGTGACTAGCGAAGAAGAGCAGTACTTC. Encoded protein: CASSLGVTSEEEQYF.

The chain uses TRBV28 and TRBJ2-4, with 10 positions matching TRBD1. V shed 2 bases and J 0 bases; nucleotides not matched to a gene: 4. The CDR3 is 17 residues long. The germline V gene has CDR1 MDHEN and CDR2 SYDVKM. The chain's CDR3 is CASSLVGTGVAKNIQYF. The CDR3 DNA is TGTGCCAGCAGTTTAGTAGGGACAGGGGTAGCCAAAAACATTCAGTACTTC.

This clone was seen a few times. This chain joins TRBV5-1 and TRBJ2-7; D might be TRBD1 (6 bases). Trimming took 4 bases from V and 2 from J, leaving 10 bases between them. This CDR3 comprises 13 residues. CDR1 is SGHRS, CDR2 YFSETQ, per germline. This CDR3 reads CASSPGTTYEQYF. The CDR3 nucleotides read TGCGCCAGCAGCCCTGGGACAACCTACGAGCAGTACTTC.

The V and J genes are TRBV5-6 and TRBJ1-2, with D tentatively TRBD1 (5 bases). Germline CDR1 is SGHDT and CDR2 is YYEEEE. This CDR3 is 13 amino acids long. V gave up 0 bases and J gave up 6 bases, with 9 bases separating them. In nucleotides, the CDR3 is TGTGCCAGCAGCTTGGACAGGTCCGATGGCTACACCTTC. Translating it yields CASSLDRSDGYTF.

The J gene is TRBJ2-7, the V gene TRBV12-3 or TRBV12-4, with 7 bases matching TRBD2. The J segment lost 3 bases and the V segment lost 3 bases, leaving 2 bases of the junction unmatched. The CDR3 has 13 residues. The DNA for the CDR3 is TGTGCCAGCAGTTTGGGGGGGGGCTACGAGCAGTACTTC. Its translation is CASSLGGGYEQYF.

The chain recombines TRBV29-1 with TRBJ2-1; no clear D gene. The CDR3 length is 14 residues. Trimming left V 3 bases short and J 2 bases short, with 11 bases between. CDR1 and CDR2 (germline): SQVTM, ANQGSEA. CDR3 coding DNA: TGCAGCGTTGAGGCGGATGGTGCCTACAATGAGCAGTTCTTC. Translation gives CSVEADGAYNEQFF.

The chain carries TRBV7-9 and TRBJ2-1; 10 bases match TRBD2. The V gene's germline CDR1 is SEHNR and CDR2 FQNEAQ (reference sequence). The V gene end was trimmed by 5 bases and the J gene end by 5 bases; junction bases not matched to a gene: 3. This CDR3 has 14 amino acids. The CDR3 DNA sequence: TGTGCCAGCAGCATACTAGCGGGAAACAATGAGCAGTTCTTC. This encodes CASSILAGNNEQFF. Full variable domain (rest looked up from reference TRBV7-9 and TRBJ2-1): DTGVSQNPRHKITKRGQNVTFRCDPISEHNRLYWYRQTLGQGPEFLTYFQNEAQLEKSRLLSDRFSAERPKGSFSTLEIQRTEQGDSAMYLCASSILAGNNEQFFGPGTRLTVL.

The J gene is TRBJ2-1, the V gene TRBV9; TRBD2 aligns across 7 bases. The V and J ends lost 2 bases and 7 bases, in that order; junction bases with no gene match: 9. From germline, CDR1 is SGDLS and CDR2 YYNGEE. The CDR3 covers 15 residues. CDR3 protein: CASSVVAGEWNEQFF. The CDR3, as DNA: TGTGCCAGCAGCGTGGTGGCGGGAGAATGGAATGAGCAGTTCTTC.

The V call is TRBV5-1, the J call TRBJ2-7; tentative D call: TRBD2 (6 bases). Trimming stripped 5 bases from V and 3 bases from J, with 18 bases between. The CDR3 is made up of 15 amino acids. Per germline, CDR1 SGHRS and CDR2 YFSETQ. CDR3 nucleotide sequence: TGCGCCAGCAGTCCGGCGGTTGGGCGGGACTACGAGCAGTACTTC. Protein sequence: CASSPAVGRDYEQYF. Full variable domain (outside the CDR3, taken from reference TRBV5-1 and TRBJ2-7): KAGVTQTPRYLIKTRGQQVTLSCSPISGHRSVSWYQQTPGQGLQFLFEYFSETQRNKGNFPGRFSGRQFSNSRSEMNVSTLELGDSALYLCASSPAVGRDYEQYFGPGTRLTVT.

The count of this clone is one. Different DNA sequences within this sample yield the same CDR3. This chain uses TRBV11-2 with TRBJ2-7, with D unclear. Germline CDR1 reads SGHAT; CDR2 reads FQNNGV. The CDR3 totals 13 residues. The V gene lost 5 bases and the J gene lost 0 bases, with 8 bases spanning the gap. The CDR3 protein is CASSSGYSYEQYF. Here the CDR3 DNA reads TGTGCCAGCAGCAGTGGATACTCCTACGAGCAGTACTTC.

The chain carries TRBV2 and TRBJ1-1, with 10 positions matching TRBD1. The V and J ends lost 10 bases and 0 bases, in that order; junction bases with no gene match: 14. CDR1 and CDR2 from the germline V gene are SNHLY and FYNNEI. The CDR3 sequence is 17 residues long. The CDR3 coding sequence is TGTGCCACAAAGACGTTACCGGGACAGGGGATGAACACTGAAGCTTTCTTT. This sequence encodes CATKTLPGQGMNTEAFF.

The chain recombines TRBV2 with TRBJ1-6, with 8 bases aligning to TRBD1. The CDR3 covers 13 residues. Per germline, CDR1 SNHLY and CDR2 FYNNEI. The V segment lost 6 bases and the J segment 9 bases; nucleotides outside the gene matches: 4. The CDR3 region has the DNA TGTGCCAGCAGGGGGGACAGGAGTTCACCCCTCCACTTT. Protein sequence: CASRGDRSSPLHF.

The gene calls are TRBV4-3 and TRBJ1-6; 8 positions agree with TRBD1. The CDR3 has 14 residues. Germline V gene sequence: CDR1 LGHNA, CDR2 YSLEER. V shed 4 bases, J shed 6 bases, and the junction held 2 bases outside the gene matches. In DNA, the CDR3 is TGCGCCAGCAGCCCAGGACAGGGTAATTCACCCCTCCACTTT. Residues: CASSPGQGNSPLHF.

J is TRBJ1-2 and V is TRBV5-6, with 8 bases matching TRBD1. After removal of 3 bases from V and 7 bases from J, the junction contained 8 bases not matched to a gene. CDR3 length: 14 amino acids. Germline loops: CDR1 SGHDT, CDR2 YYEEEE. The CDR3 DNA follows: TGTGCCAGCAGCTCGGGACAGGCAGTACGTGGCTACACCTTC. It is translated as CASSSGQAVRGYTF. Together with reference TRBV5-6 and TRBJ1-2, the CDR3 gives the full variable domain: DAGVTQSPTHLIKTRGQQVTLRCSPKSGHDTVSWYQQALGQGPQFIFQYYEEEERQRGNFPDRFSGHQFPNYSSELNVNALLLGDSALYLCASSSGQAVRGYTFGSGTRLTVV.

The chain uses TRBV2 and TRBJ2-3; the D is unclear. Germline V CDR1 and CDR2: SNHLY, FYNNEI. CDR3 length: 11 amino acids. Trimming left V 4 bases short and J 6 bases short, with 5 bases between. CDR3 nucleotide sequence: TGTGCCAGCAGTGGAGTGGATACGCAGTATTTT. It encodes CASSGVDTQYF. Together with reference TRBV2 and TRBJ2-3, the CDR3 gives the full variable domain: EPEVTQTPSHQVTQMGQEVILRCVPISNHLYFYWYRQILGQKVEFLVSFYNNEISEKSEIFDDQFSVERPDGSNFTLKIRSTKLEDSAMYFCASSGVDTQYFGPGTRLTVL.

This clone was observed once. V and J are TRBV2 and TRBJ2-7; D unclear. V shed 4 bases and J shed 0 bases, with 7 bases lying between them. Germline-derived CDR1 and CDR2 are SNHLY and FYNNEI. CDR3 length: 13 residues. CDR3 sequence: CASSVPSSYEQYF. The CDR3 DNA reads TGTGCCAGCAGTGTGCCTTCCTCCTACGAGCAGTACTTC.

The chain couples TRBV27 to TRBJ1-2; TRBD1 aligns across 9 bases. From germline, CDR1 is MNHEY and CDR2 SMNVEV (reference sequence). With 8 bases clipped from V and 6 bases from J, the junction kept 7 bases outside the gene matches. CDR3 length: 13 residues. Here the CDR3 DNA reads TGTGCCAGCGGCCGGGACAGGGACCATGGCTACACCTTC. This sequence encodes CASGRDRDHGYTF.

The V call is TRBV7-8, the J call TRBJ1-2; D gene uncertain. Trimming took 1 base from V and 8 from J, leaving 17 bases between them. Germline CDR1 reads SGHVS; CDR2 reads FQNEAQ. The CDR3 runs 15 residues. CDR3 sequence (DNA): TGTGCCAGCAGCTTAGAGTTGAGGCCAACTAGCGGCTACACCTTC. As protein: CASSLELRPTSGYTF. The entire variable domain, with the rest obtained from reference TRBV7-8 and TRBJ1-2, is as follows: GAGVSQSPRYKVAKRGQDVALRCDPISGHVSLFWYQQALGQGPEFLTYFQNEAQLDKSGLPSDRFFAERPEGSVSTLKIQRTQQEDSAVYLCASSLELRPTSGYTFGSGTRLTVV.

The chain has TRBV4-3 and TRBJ2-7; D may be TRBD2 (6 bases). Trimming removed 0 bases from V and 2 bases from J, with 11 bases in between. The CDR3 extends over 15 amino acids. Germline-derived CDR1 and CDR2 are LGHNA and YSLEER. The CDR3 bases are TGCGCCAGCAGCCAAGAATGGGGGGAGACCTACGAGCAGTACTTC. As protein: CASSQEWGETYEQYF.

This chain connects TRBV6-1 to TRBJ2-7, with D unresolved. The CDR3 length is 14 residues. The germline CDR1 and CDR2 sequences are MNHNS and SASEGT. Trimming removed 3 bases at V and 0 bases at J, with 9 bases between. This CDR3 is CASSEYKISYEQYF. The CDR3 coding sequence is TGTGCCAGCAGTGAGTACAAGATCTCCTACGAGCAGTACTTC.

The chain has TRBV27 and TRBJ2-1, with TRBD2 as a possible D gene (6 bases). Trimming cost V 5 bases and J 9 bases, with 14 bases left between them. This CDR3 spans 13 amino acids. Germline values: CDR1 MNHEY, CDR2 SMNVEV (reference sequence). The CDR3 nucleotides are TGTGCCAGCAGTCCCGAACTAGCAAGTGAGCAGTTCTTC. The encoded protein is CASSPELASEQFF.

This chain joins TRBV7-9 and TRBJ1-2; D is ambiguous. Germline V CDR1 and CDR2: SEHNR, FQNEAQ (reference sequence). Deletions cut 0 bases from V and 2 bases from J, with 7 bases between. CDR3 length equals 14 residues. DNA of the CDR3: TGTGCCAGCAGCTTAGCTCCCCGAAACTATGGCTACACCTTC. Amino acids: CASSLAPRNYGYTF.

This chain joins TRBV18 and TRBJ2-7; 16 nucleotides agree with TRBD2. The CDR3 runs 19 residues. Germline V lookup: CDR1 KGHSH, CDR2 LQKENI. V was clipped by 5 bases and J by 2 bases; unmatched bases: 12. Here the CDR3 reads CASSTVPGLAGGPTYEQYF. The CDR3, as DNA: TGTGCCAGCTCAACCGTCCCGGGACTAGCGGGAGGGCCGACCTACGAGCAGTACTTC.

Details on this clone: At the DNA level, this CDR3 is encoded by other sequences in the same sample as well. The gene calls are TRBV19 and TRBJ1-1; D is ambiguous. From germline, CDR1 is LNHDA and CDR2 SQIVND (reference sequence). This CDR3 has 13 amino acids. Trimming shortened V by 2 bases and J by 5 bases, and 9 bases separated the two germline ends. In nucleotides, the CDR3 is TGTGCCAGTAGTATATCGGGGAGGACTGAAGCTTTCTTT. This encodes CASSISGRTEAFF.

The chain links TRBV5-6 to TRBJ1-4; tentative D call: TRBD1 (6 bases). Germline values: CDR1 SGHDT, CDR2 YYEEEE. CDR3 size: 15 residues. V lost 3 bases, J lost 7 bases, and 16 bases lay in between. The CDR3 is CASSSRTGSFEKLFF. CDR3 coding DNA: TGTGCCAGCAGCTCCCGAACAGGGTCTTTTGAAAAACTGTTTTTT.

The gene calls are TRBV28 and TRBJ2-7; 7 bases fit TRBD1. The V gene's germline CDR1 is MDHEN and CDR2 SYDVKM. The CDR3 totals 12 residues. Losses at the gene ends were 8 bases for V and 5 bases for J; bases not matched to a gene: 6. The CDR3 bases are TGTGCCAGCGGACAGGCCCCCAACGAGCAGTACTTC. Encoded protein: CASGQAPNEQYF.

The genes are TRBV10-2 and TRBJ1-6; tentatively, D is TRBD1 (6 bases). The CDR3 sequence is 15 residues long. The germline gives CDR1 WSHSY, CDR2 SAAADI. The V end lost 2 bases, the J end lost 9 bases, and 14 bases lay between the germline ends. CDR3 nucleotides: TGCGCCAGCAGTGAGAGGGGGGGAGGTGGTTCACCCCTCCACTTT. Residues: CASSERGGGGSPLHF.

The genes are TRBV7-9 and TRBJ2-4; TRBD1 aligns across 8 bases. Trimming took 2 bases from V and 8 from J; bases not matched to a gene: 8. Germline assignment: CDR1 SEHNR and CDR2 FQNEAQ (reference sequence). The CDR3 consists of 15 residues. The CDR3 region is CASSLSGGSRDIQYF. The CDR3 region has the DNA TGTGCCAGCAGCTTATCAGGGGGCTCGAGAGACATTCAGTACTTC. The full variable domain, in which reference TRBV7-9 and TRBJ2-4 provide the parts outside the CDR3, is DTGVSQNPRHKITKRGQNVTFRCDPISEHNRLYWYRQTLGQGPEFLTYFQNEAQLEKSRLLSDRFSAERPKGSFSTLEIQRTEQGDSAMYLCASSLSGGSRDIQYFGAGTRLSVL.

This chain connects TRBV19 to TRBJ1-1, with D uncertain. Germline V gene sequence: CDR1 LNHDA, CDR2 SQIVND (reference sequence). Trimming stripped 0 bases from V and 0 bases from J, with 2 bases between. The CDR3 covers 13 residues. The CDR3 here is CASSIDLNTEAFF. CDR3 coding DNA: TGTGCCAGTAGTATAGACTTGAACACTGAAGCTTTCTTT.

Only a few counts were recorded for this clone. The rearrangement joins TRBV6-5 to TRBJ2-7; 9 nucleotides line up with TRBD1. The CDR3 is made up of 15 amino acids. Per the germline V gene, CDR1 is MNHEY and CDR2 is SVGAGI. J was trimmed by 3 bases and V by 5 bases; bases with no gene match: 8. CDR3 protein: CASSKTMDRGYEQYF. The DNA for the CDR3 is TGTGCCAGCAGTAAGACTATGGACAGGGGCTACGAGCAGTACTTC.

The chain combines TRBV20-1 with TRBJ2-7; D remains ambiguous. In germline, CDR1 is DFQATT, CDR2 SNEGSKA (reference sequence). CDR3 length: 11 amino acids. The ends were cut back, 1 base at V and 1 base at J, with 2 bases in the middle. The chain's CDR3 is CSARGSYEQYF. CDR3 coding DNA: TGCAGTGCTAGAGGTTCCTACGAGCAGTACTTC.

The chain couples TRBV29-1 to TRBJ2-3; D may be TRBD2 (6 bases). This CDR3 contains 15 residues. V was pared by 0 bases and J by 1 base, with 11 bases between. In germline, CDR1 is SQVTM, CDR2 ANQGSEA. CDR3 sequence (DNA): TGCAGCGTTGAAGATCGACGGAGGGGCACAGATACGCAGTATTTT. Translation: CSVEDRRRGTDTQYF.